This T cell receptor beta chain was observed in a study of identical twins. Everyone who gave samples was a healthy Caucasian. TCRdb processed the 5' RACE reads anew with MiXCR; each CDR3 protein has one entry. The table records fewer than 650,000 distinct CDR3 sequences, more than 9% of them present only once. Another study also made use of these data, one on yellow fever vaccine responses in identical twins. As that report states: Twins reportedly showed a vaccine T cell response that seemed partly convergent and partly personalized.

The sequence came from a woman younger than 30 in good health. Sequenced material: PBMCs.

CDR3 DNA: TGTGCCAGCAGTTTAGAACTGGGCAGGGTCGACGAGCAGTACTTC. Translated: CASSLELGRVDEQYF. The rearrangement links TRBV12-3 or TRBV12-4 to TRBJ2-7; tentatively, D is TRBD1 (5 bases). V was shortened by 1 base and J by 5 bases, with 15 bases between the two germline ends. The CDR3 totals 15 residues.